Below, one T cell receptor beta chain is given with its context. This clonotype appeared a few times. The clone's antigen remains unknown. No much larger clone is present one base from it, and per-base qualities are unavailable. The CDR3 sequence holds 14 residues, the cysteine and phenylalanine included. The entry retains the CDR3 DNA only, 42 bases that are in frame from base 1. CDR1 and CDR2 (MNHEY, SVGEGT) derive from the germline V gene. A distance of 15 bases separates the germline ends of V and J, which lose 4 bases and 5 bases respectively. The sample originates from a study of response to subunit inactivated influenza vaccine (dated by TCRdb to the late 2010s). Regarding the complete study: The study used deep quantitative T cell receptor repertoire profiling to track responses to a trivalent subunit inactivated influenza vaccine.

Study-wide findings and limitations: According to the authors, only a limited number of new T cells may be recruited by each seasonal influenza vaccination.

The method behind the library was RT-PCR. TCRdb shows the sequencer as Illumina HiSeq 2500. TCRdb trimmed the raw reads at Q25, called clones with MiXCR and kept productive beta chains. Each entry is one CDR3 protein sequence, shown with its most common DNA and genes. For this sample the table gives a few hundred thousand distinct CDR3 sequences, of which 12% were detected only once. Less than 8.5% of the sample lies in the top ten. This receptor was taken from a man aged 50-59 years who received an inactivated influenza vaccine. Donor details come from another sample of the same person, matched by shared clones. The chain employs TRBV6-2 or TRBV6-3 and TRBJ2-7, with a weak D call of TRBD2 (6 bases match). Sequenced here: non-naive T cells sorted from PBMCs, sampled 14 to 15 days before vaccination. The intended sense of this specimen's cell subset or site label: memory T cell fraction. The nucleotide sequence reads as follows: TGTGCCAGCAGTTGGCTCCGGGAGCTACACGAGCAGTACTTC. It specifies CASSWLRELHEQYF.